These 30 T cell receptor beta chains share one sample of origin, sequenced in a study of blood T cells in healthy people across ages. Then a second PCR, running about 6 to 11 cycles, was carried out with a sample-barcoded 5' primer and a J-beta primer mix. MiXCR was run by TCRdb on the 5' RACE reads, yielding one entry per CDR3 protein. Of some 1,500,000 distinct CDR3 sequences in the sample, roughly 43% were seen once. The sequenced sample consisted of blood. The receptors were gathered from a woman aged 18-29 years in good health.

The sample holds a few counts of this clonotype. DNA for the CDR3: TGTGCCAGCAGTTTCGGGACAGTTTACAATGAGCAGTACTTC. Translating it yields CASSFGTVYNEQYF. The genes are TRBV12-3 or TRBV12-4 and TRBJ2-7, with 7 bases matching TRBD1. The CDR3 runs to 14 residues. Trimming removed 3 bases from V and 7 bases from J; junction bases left unmatched: 9.

This sequence joins TRBV6-2 or TRBV6-3 and TRBJ2-1, with a tentative D call TRBD1 (6 bases). The better agreement between TRBJ2-7 and the DNA end casts doubt on the J call. Germline CDR1 MNHEY, CDR2 SVGEGT. CDR3 length: 15 residues. In nucleotides, the CDR3 is TGTGCCAGCAGTTACCGGGACACCCCTAGTAATGAGCAGTACTTC. The encoded protein is CASSYRDTPSNEQYF.

This rearrangement joins TRBV2 to TRBJ2-5; TRBD1 aligns across 9 bases. The DNA end favors TRBJ2-1, so the J call may be wrong. Germline V gives CDR1 SNHLY, CDR2 FYNNEI. The CDR3 has 15 residues. This chain's CDR3 is CASSYMGQGGETQFF. The CDR3 coding sequence is TGTGCCAGCAGTTATATGGGACAGGGTGGAGAGACCCAGTTCTTC.

V gene TRBV7-2 combines with J gene TRBJ2-1; D is ambiguous. The CDR3 has 12 amino acids. Trimming pared 5 bases from V and 9 bases from J, leaving 11 bases between. Germline CDR1 SGHTA, CDR2 FQGNSA. The chain's CDR3 is CASSTLPGEQFF. The DNA for the CDR3 is TGTGCCAGCAGCACACTGCCGGGTGAGCAGTTCTTC.

The chain joins TRBV20-1 to TRBJ2-7; weak D call: TRBD2 (6 bases). The CDR3 spans 13 residues. The germline gives CDR1 DFQATT, CDR2 SNEGSKA (reference sequence). Trimming cost V 3 bases and J 2 bases, with 11 bases left between them. Here the CDR3 reads CSARGGTAYEQYF. CDR3 nucleotides: TGCAGTGCTAGGGGGGGAACCGCCTACGAGCAGTACTTC.

The DNA for the CDR3 is TGTGCCAGCAGCGGTAGCGGGACAACCTTCGAGACCCAGTACTTC. Translated: CASSGSGTTFETQYF. The rearrangement joins TRBV7-2 to TRBJ2-4, with 8 bases identical to TRBD2. The J call is doubtful: the DNA matches TRBJ2-5 better. This CDR3 comprises 15 residues. Germline-derived CDR1 and CDR2 are SGHTA and FQGNSA.

This clonotype showed up just a few times. This chain joins TRBV4-1 and TRBJ2-3, with a possible D match to TRBD1 (6 bases). The V end lost 1 base, the J end lost 4 bases, and 12 bases lay between the germline ends. The CDR3 contains 15 residues. The germline CDR1 and CDR2 sequences are MGHRA and YSYEKL. The CDR3 loop reads CASSQAGTGSDTQYF. In DNA form, the CDR3 reads TGCGCCAGCAGCCAAGCGGGTACAGGGTCAGATACGCAGTATTTT.

This chain connects TRBV15 to TRBJ1-1; D remains unclear. Germline-derived CDR1 and CDR2 are LNHNV and YYDKDF (reference sequence). Trimming removed 0 bases at V and 8 bases at J, with 7 bases between. The CDR3 has 12 amino acids. The CDR3 bases are TGTGCCACCAGCAGAGATCAGACGGAAGCTTTCTTT. Amino acids: CATSRDQTEAFF.

This CDR3 reads CAISESGKGFNQPQHF. In DNA form, the CDR3 reads TGTGCCATCAGTGAGTCCGGTAAAGGGTTTAATCAGCCCCAGCATTTT. J is TRBJ1-5 and V is TRBV10-3; D is uncertain. Germline-derived CDR1 and CDR2 are ENHRY and SYGVKD. This CDR3 spans 16 amino acids. V dropped 0 bases and J dropped 4 bases, with 13 bases sitting between them.

This chain uses TRBV20-1 with TRBJ2-5; 7 bases match TRBD1. Germline lookup yields CDR1 DFQATT and CDR2 SNEGSKA (reference sequence). The CDR3 extends over 11 amino acids. Germline trimming cut 7 bases from V and 11 bases from J; bases unmatched to any gene: 10. The CDR3 region is CSEQGSWEQYF. The CDR3 DNA reads TGCAGTGAACAGGGGTCGTGGGAGCAGTACTTC.

This clonotype was seen a single time. CDR3: CASSQLQGIDYGYTF. CDR3 DNA: TGCGCCAGCAGCCAACTACAGGGGATAGACTATGGCTACACCTTC. This chain joins TRBV4-1 and TRBJ1-2; 7 nucleotides agree with TRBD1. The CDR3 is 15 residues long. In germline, CDR1 is MGHRA, CDR2 YSYEKL. With V trimmed by 2 bases and J by 3 bases, 6 bases remained unmatched.

J is TRBJ1-1 and V is TRBV10-3, with 7 bases fitting TRBD1. CDR3 size: 13 residues. After removal of 6 bases from V and 4 bases from J, the junction contained 5 bases not matched to a gene. CDR1 is ENHRY, CDR2 SYGVKD, per germline. Written as DNA, the CDR3 is TGTGCCATCAGGGAGACAGGGACCACTGAAGCTTTCTTT. Protein sequence: CAIRETGTTEAFF.

The chain has TRBV10-3 and TRBJ2-5; D is undetermined. The J call may be mistaken, given a closer DNA end match to TRBJ2-7. CDR1 is ENHRY and CDR2 is SYGVKD in the germline V gene. CDR3 length: 11 residues. The CDR3 protein is CAITLGDEQYF. The DNA for the CDR3 is TGTGCCATCACCCTTGGGGACGAGCAGTACTTC.

The chain uses TRBV20-1 and TRBJ2-7; 9 bases are shared with TRBD1. The germline V gene has CDR1 DFQATT and CDR2 SNEGSKA (reference sequence). V shed 1 base, J shed 4 bases, and the junction held 11 bases outside the gene matches. The CDR3 covers 16 residues. In DNA form, the CDR3 reads TGCAGTGCTAGAGCTACCGGGACAGGGTTGGTTTACGAGCAGTACTTC. Protein: CSARATGTGLVYEQYF.

The V call is TRBV20-1, the J call TRBJ1-2, with no clear D. V gave up 6 bases and J gave up 2 bases, with 10 bases separating them. The germline V gene has CDR1 DFQATT and CDR2 SNEGSKA (reference sequence). The length of the CDR3 is 12 residues. The CDR3 nucleotides are TGCAGTGCACCACGCCGGAACTATGGCTACACCTTC. Protein: CSAPRRNYGYTF.

V and J are TRBV9 and TRBJ2-5, with TRBD2 matching over 8 bases. The DNA end favors TRBJ2-7, so the J call may be wrong. The CDR3 sequence is 15 residues long. Germline CDR1 reads SGDLS; CDR2 reads YYNGEE. The CDR3: CASSVGGGGFDEQYF. The CDR3, as DNA: TGTGCCAGCAGCGTTGGTGGCGGGGGGTTCGACGAGCAGTACTTC.

This chain connects TRBV12-3 or TRBV12-4 to TRBJ1-2; TRBD1 is a possible D gene (6 bases). The CDR3 covers 15 residues. The V end lost 6 bases, the J end lost 7 bases, and 21 bases lay between the germline ends. This CDR3 is CASSTRVGGIRGYTF. The CDR3 coding sequence is TGTGCCAGCAGCACTCGGGTGGGGGGCATTCGTGGCTACACCTTC.

The chain joins TRBV14 to TRBJ1-1; D gene uncertain. Germline CDR1 SGHDN, CDR2 FVKESK. The CDR3 loop spans 13 amino acids. The ends were cut back, 3 bases at V and 3 bases at J, with 8 bases in the middle. The CDR3 DNA reads as TGTGCCAGCAGCCACCAGCCGGACACTGAAGCTTTCTTT. Protein: CASSHQPDTEAFF.

The V gene is TRBV6-1, the J gene TRBJ2-1; a possible D gene is TRBD1 (7 bases). This CDR3 spans 17 amino acids. The V and J ends lost 4 bases and 0 bases respectively, with 16 bases between them. Germline V gene lookup returns CDR1 MNHNS and CDR2 SASEGT. CDR3 in amino acids: CASSGRTGGYSYNEQFF. CDR3 DNA: TGTGCCAGCAGTGGAAGGACAGGAGGGTACTCCTACAATGAGCAGTTCTTC.

The V call is TRBV4-2, the J call TRBJ2-3; D call uncertain. The CDR3 is 14 residues long. The V end lost 1 base, the J end lost 1 base, and 6 bases lay between the germline ends. The germline V gene has CDR1 LGHNA and CDR2 YNFKEQ. CDR3 protein: CASSQARGTDTQYF. CDR3 coding DNA: TGTGCCAGCAGCCAAGCTAGGGGCACAGATACGCAGTATTTT.

This sequence joins TRBV10-3 and TRBJ2-1; 12 positions agree with TRBD2. The CDR3 is 19 amino acids. J was trimmed by 5 bases and V by 6 bases; bases with no gene match: 17. Germline CDR1 is ENHRY and CDR2 is SYGVKD. CDR3 nucleotide sequence: TGTGCCATCAGGGAAAGGGGACTAGCGGGTGGACAAGGGGACAATGAGCAGTTCTTC. Its translation is CAIRERGLAGGQGDNEQFF.

This chain connects TRBV7-2 to TRBJ1-2; 8 nucleotides align to TRBD1. CDR1 and CDR2 from the germline V gene are SGHTA and FQGNSA. With V trimmed by 0 bases and J by 1 base, 7 bases remained unmatched. This CDR3 is 17 amino acids long. CDR3: CASSLAPWTGNNYGYTF. CDR3 DNA: TGTGCCAGCAGCTTAGCGCCCTGGACAGGGAATAACTATGGCTACACCTTC.

This clonotype has just a few counts. Germline and junction disagree at one end, which may indicate a read error. V usage is TRBV7-7 and J usage is TRBJ2-3; D uncertain. This CDR3 spans 14 amino acids. Looked up from germline, CDR1 is SSHAT and CDR2 is FNYEAQ (reference sequence). CDR3 nucleotides: TGTGCTAGCAGTATTACTCCGTGGGAAGATACGCAGTATTTT. Translated: CASSITPWEDTQYF.

This clonotype was observed a few times. This sequence joins TRBV9 and TRBJ1-2, with D possibly matching TRBD1 (5 bases). Germline lookup yields CDR1 SGDLS and CDR2 YYNGEE. V was trimmed by 4 bases and J by 5 bases, leaving 18 bases between them. The CDR3 is made up of 15 amino acids. For the CDR3, the DNA is TGTGCCAGCAGCCTCGGGGCAGTGATCGTTTATGGCTACACCTTC. Translation gives CASSLGAVIVYGYTF.

The chain carries TRBV10-3 and TRBJ1-1; D might be TRBD1 (6 bases). The germline gives CDR1 ENHRY, CDR2 SYGVKD. With 7 bases removed from V and 1 base from J, the gap between germline ends came to 13 bases. This CDR3 comprises 14 residues. DNA of the CDR3: TGTGCCATCATTACGGACAGACAGAACACTGAAGCTTTCTTT. It codes for CAIITDRQNTEAFF.

J is TRBJ1-4 and V is TRBV28, with unresolved D. V gave up 5 bases and J gave up 10 bases, with 11 bases separating them. This CDR3 contains 12 residues. CDR1 and CDR2 (germline): MDHEN, SYDVKM. This CDR3 reads CASSPSPGKLFF. The CDR3 nucleotides read TGTGCCAGCAGTCCCTCCCCTGGAAAACTGTTTTTT. Complete variable domain (other parts from reference TRBV28 and TRBJ1-4): DVKVTQSSRYLVKRTGEKVFLECVQDMDHENMFWYRQDPGLGLRLIYFSYDVKMKEKGDIPEGYSVSREKKERFSLILESASTNQTSMYLCASSPSPGKLFFGSGTQLSVL.

This clonotype has more than one count but fewer than ten. CDR3 nucleotides: TGCGCCAGCAGCCAAGACACCACAGGGTTTGGGGCCAACGTCCTGACTTTC. Amino acids: CASSQDTTGFGANVLTF. V and J are TRBV4-1 and TRBJ2-6; D may be TRBD1 (6 bases). Germline values: CDR1 MGHRA, CDR2 YSYEKL. The CDR3 runs to 17 residues. Between the trimmed V and J ends, which lost 0 bases and 3 bases, there was a span of 12 bases.

This chain joins TRBV6-2 or TRBV6-3 and TRBJ2-7; D might be TRBD1 (6 bases). Trimming took off 7 bases at V and 6 bases at J, with 25 bases between the two ends. Per germline, CDR1 MNHEY and CDR2 SVGEGT. The CDR3 is made up of 16 amino acids. The CDR3 protein is CASTNSVGGLHSEQYF. The CDR3 region has the DNA TGTGCCAGCACCAACTCGGTAGGGGGTTTGCATTCCGAGCAGTACTTC.

This clonotype was observed a few times. This chain uses TRBV12-3 or TRBV12-4 with TRBJ2-1; TRBD1 might be the D (6 bases). V was cut by 5 bases and J by 5 bases, with 19 bases left in between. This CDR3 has 16 residues. The CDR3 bases are TGTGCCAGCAGTGGTTGGTGGCAGGGGACAAACAATGAGCAGTTCTTC. Its protein product is CASSGWWQGTNNEQFF.

The chain recombines TRBV7-2 with TRBJ2-2, with D maybe TRBD1 (6 bases). Trimming cost V 0 bases and J 0 bases, with 8 bases left between them. This CDR3 region has 16 residues. Germline values: CDR1 SGHTA, CDR2 FQGNSA. The CDR3 here is CASSLAGTSNTGELFF. DNA of the CDR3: TGTGCCAGCAGCTTAGCAGGGACATCGAACACCGGGGAGCTGTTTTTT.